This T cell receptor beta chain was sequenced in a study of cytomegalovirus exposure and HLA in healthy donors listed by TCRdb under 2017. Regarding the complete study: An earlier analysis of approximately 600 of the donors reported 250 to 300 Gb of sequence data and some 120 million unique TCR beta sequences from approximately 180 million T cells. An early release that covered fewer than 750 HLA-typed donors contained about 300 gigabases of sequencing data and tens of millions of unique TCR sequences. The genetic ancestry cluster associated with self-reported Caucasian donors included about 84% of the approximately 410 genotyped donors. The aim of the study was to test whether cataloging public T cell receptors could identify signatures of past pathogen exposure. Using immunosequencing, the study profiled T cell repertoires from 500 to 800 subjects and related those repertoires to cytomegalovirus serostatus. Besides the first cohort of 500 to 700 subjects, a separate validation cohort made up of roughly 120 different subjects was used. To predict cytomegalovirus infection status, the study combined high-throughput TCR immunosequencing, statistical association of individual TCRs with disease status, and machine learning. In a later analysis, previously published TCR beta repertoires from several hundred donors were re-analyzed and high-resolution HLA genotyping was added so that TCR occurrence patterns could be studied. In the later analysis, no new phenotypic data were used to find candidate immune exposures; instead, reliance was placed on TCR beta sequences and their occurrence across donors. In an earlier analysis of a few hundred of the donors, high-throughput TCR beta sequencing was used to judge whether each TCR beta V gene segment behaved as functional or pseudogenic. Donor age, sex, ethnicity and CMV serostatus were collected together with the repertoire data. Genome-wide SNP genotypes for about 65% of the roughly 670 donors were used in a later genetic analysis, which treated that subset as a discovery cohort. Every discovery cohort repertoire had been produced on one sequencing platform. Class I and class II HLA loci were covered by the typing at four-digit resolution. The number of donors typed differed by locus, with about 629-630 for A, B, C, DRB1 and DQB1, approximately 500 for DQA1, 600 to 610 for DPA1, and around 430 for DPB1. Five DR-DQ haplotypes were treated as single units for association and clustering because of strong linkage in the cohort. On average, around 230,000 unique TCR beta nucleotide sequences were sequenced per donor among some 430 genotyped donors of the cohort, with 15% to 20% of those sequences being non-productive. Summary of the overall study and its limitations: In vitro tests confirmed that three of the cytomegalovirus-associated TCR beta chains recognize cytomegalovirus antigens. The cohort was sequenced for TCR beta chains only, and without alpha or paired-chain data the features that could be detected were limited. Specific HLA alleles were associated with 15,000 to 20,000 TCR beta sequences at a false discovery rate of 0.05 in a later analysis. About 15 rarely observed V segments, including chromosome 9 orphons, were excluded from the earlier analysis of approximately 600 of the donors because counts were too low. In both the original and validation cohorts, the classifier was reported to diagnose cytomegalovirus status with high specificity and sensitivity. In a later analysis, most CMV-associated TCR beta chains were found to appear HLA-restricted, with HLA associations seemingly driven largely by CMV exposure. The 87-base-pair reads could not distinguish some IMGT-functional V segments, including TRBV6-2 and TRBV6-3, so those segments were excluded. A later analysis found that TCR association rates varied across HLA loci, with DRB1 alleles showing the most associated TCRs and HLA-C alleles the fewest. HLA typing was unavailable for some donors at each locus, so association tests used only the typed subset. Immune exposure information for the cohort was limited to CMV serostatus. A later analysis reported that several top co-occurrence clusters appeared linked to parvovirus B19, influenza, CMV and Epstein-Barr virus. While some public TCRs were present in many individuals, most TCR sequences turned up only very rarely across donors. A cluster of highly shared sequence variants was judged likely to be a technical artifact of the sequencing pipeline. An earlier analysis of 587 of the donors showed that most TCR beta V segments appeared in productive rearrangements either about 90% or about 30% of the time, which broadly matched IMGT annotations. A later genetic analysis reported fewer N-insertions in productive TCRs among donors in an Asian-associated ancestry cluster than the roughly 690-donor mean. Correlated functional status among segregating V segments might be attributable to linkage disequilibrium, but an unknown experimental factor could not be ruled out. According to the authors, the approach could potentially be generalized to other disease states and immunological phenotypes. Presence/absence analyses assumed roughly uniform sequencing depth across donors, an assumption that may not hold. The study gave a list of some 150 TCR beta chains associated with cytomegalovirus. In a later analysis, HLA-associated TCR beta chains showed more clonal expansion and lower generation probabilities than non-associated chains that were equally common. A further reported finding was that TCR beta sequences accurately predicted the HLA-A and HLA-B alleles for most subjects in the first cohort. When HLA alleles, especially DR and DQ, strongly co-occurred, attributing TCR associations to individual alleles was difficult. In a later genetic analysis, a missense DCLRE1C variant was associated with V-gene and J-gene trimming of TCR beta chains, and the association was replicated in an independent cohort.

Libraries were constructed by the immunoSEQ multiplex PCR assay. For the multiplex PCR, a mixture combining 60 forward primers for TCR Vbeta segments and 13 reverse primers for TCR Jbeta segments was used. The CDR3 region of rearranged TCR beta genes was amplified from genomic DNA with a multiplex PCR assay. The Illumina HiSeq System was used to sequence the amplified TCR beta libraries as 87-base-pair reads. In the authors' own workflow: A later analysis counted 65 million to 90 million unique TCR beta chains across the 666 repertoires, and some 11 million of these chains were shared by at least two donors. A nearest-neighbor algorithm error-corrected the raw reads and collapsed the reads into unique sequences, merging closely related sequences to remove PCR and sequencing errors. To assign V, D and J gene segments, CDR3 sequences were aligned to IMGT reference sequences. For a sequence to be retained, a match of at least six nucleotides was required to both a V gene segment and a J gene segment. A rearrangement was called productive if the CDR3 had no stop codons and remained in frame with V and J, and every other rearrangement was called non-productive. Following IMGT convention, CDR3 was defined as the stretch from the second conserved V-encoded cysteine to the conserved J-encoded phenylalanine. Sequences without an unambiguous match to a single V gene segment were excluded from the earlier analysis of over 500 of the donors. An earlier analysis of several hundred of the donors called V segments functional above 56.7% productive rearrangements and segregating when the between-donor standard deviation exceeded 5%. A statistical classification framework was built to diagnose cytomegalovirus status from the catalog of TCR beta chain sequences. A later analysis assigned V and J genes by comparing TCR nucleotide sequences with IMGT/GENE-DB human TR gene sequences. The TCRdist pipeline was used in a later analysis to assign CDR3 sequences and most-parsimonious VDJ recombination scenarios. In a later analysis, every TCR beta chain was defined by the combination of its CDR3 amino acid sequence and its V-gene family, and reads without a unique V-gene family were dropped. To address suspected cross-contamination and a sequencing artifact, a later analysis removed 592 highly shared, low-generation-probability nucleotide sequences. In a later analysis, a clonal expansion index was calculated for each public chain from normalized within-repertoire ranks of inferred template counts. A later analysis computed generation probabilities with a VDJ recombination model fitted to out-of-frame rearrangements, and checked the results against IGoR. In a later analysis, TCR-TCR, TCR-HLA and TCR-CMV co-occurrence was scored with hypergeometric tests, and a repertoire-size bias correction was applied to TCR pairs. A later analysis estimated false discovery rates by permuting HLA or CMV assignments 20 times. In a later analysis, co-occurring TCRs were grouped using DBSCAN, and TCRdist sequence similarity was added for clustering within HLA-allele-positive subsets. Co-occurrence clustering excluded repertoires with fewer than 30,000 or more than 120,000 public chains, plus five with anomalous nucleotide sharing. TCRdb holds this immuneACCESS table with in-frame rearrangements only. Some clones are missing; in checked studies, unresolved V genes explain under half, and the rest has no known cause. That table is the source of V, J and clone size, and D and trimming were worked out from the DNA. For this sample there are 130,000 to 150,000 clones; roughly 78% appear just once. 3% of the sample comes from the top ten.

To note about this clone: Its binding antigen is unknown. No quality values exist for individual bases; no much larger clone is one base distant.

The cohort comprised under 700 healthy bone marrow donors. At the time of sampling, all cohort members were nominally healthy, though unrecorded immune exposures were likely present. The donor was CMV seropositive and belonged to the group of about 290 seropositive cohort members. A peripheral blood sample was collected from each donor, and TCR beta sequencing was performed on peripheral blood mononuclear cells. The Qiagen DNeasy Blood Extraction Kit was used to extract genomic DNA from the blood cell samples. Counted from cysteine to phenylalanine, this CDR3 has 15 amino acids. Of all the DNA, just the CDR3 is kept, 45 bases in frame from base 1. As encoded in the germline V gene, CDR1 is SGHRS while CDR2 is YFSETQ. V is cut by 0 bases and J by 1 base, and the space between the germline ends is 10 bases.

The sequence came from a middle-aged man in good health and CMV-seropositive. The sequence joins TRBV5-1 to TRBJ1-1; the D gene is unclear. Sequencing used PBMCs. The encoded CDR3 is CASSLEGPGNTEAFF. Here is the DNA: TGCGCCAGCAGCTTGGAAGGCCCGGGGAACACTGAAGCTTTCTTT. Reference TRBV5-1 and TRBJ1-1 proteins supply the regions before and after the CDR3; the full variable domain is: KAGVTQTPRYLIKTRGQQVTLSCSPISGHRSVSWYQQTPGQGLQFLFEYFSETQRNKGNFPGRFSGRQFSNSRSEMNVSTLELGDSALYLCASSLEGPGNTEAFFGQGTRLTVV.